Listed below are T cell receptor beta chains from one sample, sequenced in a study of T cell changes during pregnancy in multiple sclerosis. The repertoire was sequenced with immunoSEQ multiplex PCR; TCRdb's copy has only in-frame clones and lacks some. The sample consists of about 32,000 clones, 89% of them appearing once. The sequences come from CD8+ T cells from peripheral blood mononuclear cells, collected in the third trimester of pregnancy. The receptors come from a female donor with multiple sclerosis, enrolled in a pregnancy study. CDR3s include the opening cysteine and the closing phenylalanine or tryptophan. Each record gives: J gene, V gene, D gene, CDR3 protein, CDR3 DNA. A D gene is named only where the DNA matches it firmly.

TRBJ1-2 | TRBV10-2 | TRBD1 | CASSDTGGAYGYTF | TGCGCCAGCAGTGATACAGGGGGCGCTTATGGCTACACCTTC
TRBJ2-1 | TRBV10-3 | TRBD2 | CAISDVAGVRGEQFF | TGTGCCATCAGTGATGTAGCGGGAGTTAGAGGTGAGCAGTTCTTC
TRBJ2-5 | TRBV18 | NA | CASSRRGKETQYF | TGTGCCAGCTCACGAAGGGGGAAGGAGACCCAGTACTTC
TRBJ2-7 | TRBV11-2 | TRBD2 | CAILLTSGRAGSYEQYF | TGTGCCATCCTCCTGACTAGCGGGAGGGCGGGGTCCTACGAGCAGTACTTC
TRBJ1-3 | TRBV2 | NA | CASSDHPGDSGNTIYF | TGTGCCAGCAGTGATCACCCAGGGGACTCTGGAAACACCATATATTTT
TRBJ2-5 | TRBV27 | TRBD2 | CASSPWWGRVGEETQYF | TGTGCCAGCAGTCCCTGGTGGGGGAGGGTTGGGGAAGAGACCCAGTACTTC
TRBJ2-2 | TRBV28 | NA | CASSLRGWYPGELFF | TGTGCCAGCAGTTTAAGGGGATGGTACCCCGGGGAGCTGTTTTTT
TRBJ1-2 | TRBV10-2 | NA | CATTAGGPRQGYTF | TGCGCCACGACCGCCGGGGGGCCGCGGCAGGGCTACACCTTC
TRBJ2-7 | TRBV2 | NA | CASSEAAYRVNEQYF | TGTGCCAGCAGTGAAGCGGCCTACAGGGTGAACGAGCAGTACTTC
TRBJ2-5 | TRBV18 | TRBD1 | CASSPGTEETQYF | TGTGCCAGCTCACCCGGGACAGAAGAGACCCAGTACTTC